The entry below gives a single T cell receptor (beta chain) sequence along with its context. This sample was taken from a study of CD8+ T cells in alopecia areata. This CDR3 comprises 15 residues. Germline CDR1 and CDR2: SGHTA and FQGNSA. Trimming removed 6 bases from V and 3 bases from J; junction bases left unmatched: 9. Following extraction, RNA underwent reverse transcription to cDNA, which served as the sequencing template. TCRdb's table, derived via immunoSEQ multiplex PCR, lists solely in-frame clones and lacks some. The profile shows around 34,000 clones, 45% to 60% of them singletons. The sample consisted of NKG2D-high CD8+ T cells sorted from blood. This sequence originates from a human donor with alopecia areata. The chain uses TRBV7-2 and TRBJ2-7, with 9 bases fitting TRBD2. The CDR3 spells CASSPLVAGVYEQYF. The CDR3 DNA reads as TGTGCCAGCAGTCCATTGGTAGCGGGAGTCTACGAGCAGTACTTC.